Following are 2 T cell receptor beta chains from one sample sequenced in a study of blood T cell repertoires in COVID-19. Clones were read by immunoSEQ multiplex PCR, and TCRdb kept only the in-frame ones, dropping some. The data hold about 140,000 clones, with 65% to 85% observed a single time. The sample was peripheral blood. The origin of the receptors is a human donor in a cohort sampled during active COVID-19.

The sample holds a few counts of this clone. CDR3 bases: TGCGCCAGCAGCTTGCTAAACGAGCAGTACTTC. Protein product: CASSLLNEQYF. The J gene is TRBJ2-7, the V gene TRBV5-1; D not resolved. Looked up from germline, CDR1 is SGHRS and CDR2 is YFSETQ. This CDR3 is built from 11 residues. The V end was cut by 1 base, the J end by 5 bases, with 4 bases between. Drawing the rest from reference TRBV5-1 and TRBJ2-7, the complete variable domain is KAGVTQTPRYLIKTRGQQVTLSCSPISGHRSVSWYQQTPGQGLQFLFEYFSETQRNKGNFPGRFSGRQFSNSRSEMNVSTLELGDSALYLCASSLLNEQYFGPGTRLTVT.

This chain joins TRBV5-1 and TRBJ2-7; 7 nucleotides match TRBD1. This CDR3 has 16 amino acids. Unmatched junction bases numbered 13, after V lost 4 bases and J lost 3 bases. Germline CDR1 SGHRS, CDR2 YFSETQ. The CDR3 reads CASSAYRGTPDYEQYF. CDR3 DNA sequence: TGCGCCAGCAGCGCGTACAGGGGCACCCCGGACTACGAGCAGTACTTC.